The 26 T cell receptor beta chains below all came from one sample that was sequenced in a study of brain T cells in children with intractable seizures. Measured with immunoSEQ multiplex PCR; TCRdb has only the in-frame clones, and not every one. The sample yields a few hundred thousand clones, 93% seen once. Noted time point: blood from clinic visit 5 months post-surgery; TSC patient then seizure free. The sequenced sample was peripheral blood, obtained more than 4 months after surgery. The receptors were sampled from a boy younger than two with tuberous sclerosis and intractable seizures.

The V and J genes are TRBV15 and TRBJ2-7; the D is unclear. Looked up from germline, CDR1 is LNHNV and CDR2 is YYDKDF (reference sequence). This CDR3 has 13 residues. V dropped 2 bases and J dropped 1 base, with 6 bases sitting between them. CDR3 sequence reads: CATSRQDSYEQYF. CDR3 in DNA: TGTGCCACCAGCAGACAGGATTCCTACGAGCAGTACTTC.

The CDR3 loop is CAISVTPSGSITDTQYF. The CDR3 region has the DNA TGTGCCATCAGTGTTACCCCTAGCGGGTCCATCACAGATACGCAGTATTTT. The V call is TRBV10-3, the J call TRBJ2-3, with TRBD2 identical over 8 bases. The CDR3 length is 17 residues. CDR1 and CDR2 from the germline V gene are ENHRY and SYGVKD. V gave up 4 bases and J gave up 2 bases; unmatched junction bases: 11.

This rearrangement joins TRBV19 to TRBJ2-1, with 12 bases that match TRBD2. V shed 5 bases and J 1 base; nucleotides not matched to a gene: 3. Germline values: CDR1 LNHDA, CDR2 SQIVND (reference sequence). The CDR3 is made up of 16 amino acids. The CDR3 sequence: CASSLTSGSSYNEQFF. Here the CDR3 DNA reads TGTGCCAGTAGTCTGACTAGCGGGAGTTCCTACAATGAGCAGTTCTTC.

This chain joins TRBV29-1 and TRBJ2-1; tentative D call: TRBD2 (5 bases). V lost 0 bases to trimming and J lost 16 bases, with 7 bases between them. This CDR3 region has 9 residues. CDR1 and CDR2 (germline): SQVTM, ANQGSEA. Written as DNA, the CDR3 is TGCAGCGTTGAAGATCGGGGATTCTTC. Translation: CSVEDRGFF.

V and J are TRBV9 and TRBJ2-2; 11 bases match TRBD1. Per the germline V gene, CDR1 is SGDLS and CDR2 is YYNGEE. This CDR3 region has 17 residues. Trimming at V came to 2 bases and at J to 0 bases, leaving 3 bases not matched to a gene. The CDR3 nucleotides are TGTGCCAGCAGCGTTCCGGACAGGGGGCCGAACACCGGGGAGCTGTTTTTT. Its protein is CASSVPDRGPNTGELFF.

The J gene is TRBJ2-7, the V gene TRBV20-1; D is possibly TRBD1 (6 bases). CDR1 DFQATT and CDR2 SNEGSKA come from the germline V gene (reference sequence). Trimming stripped 7 bases from V and 0 bases from J, with 7 bases between. CDR3 length: 11 residues. CDR3 sequence reads: CSGRGSYEQYF. The DNA of the CDR3 is TGCAGTGGCAGGGGCTCCTACGAGCAGTACTTC.

The genes are TRBV30 and TRBJ2-1, with TRBD2 matching over 12 bases. The CDR3 is 15 amino acids. CDR1 is GTSNPN and CDR2 is SVGIG in the germline V gene (reference sequence). Trimming at V came to 2 bases and at J to 8 bases, leaving 7 bases not matched to a gene. The CDR3 region is CAWSPSGRATDEQFF. CDR3 sequence (DNA): TGTGCCTGGAGTCCTAGCGGGAGGGCCACCGATGAGCAGTTCTTC.

The chain combines TRBV11-2 with TRBJ1-6; maybe TRBD1 (5 bases). CDR1 and CDR2 (germline): SGHAT, FQNNGV. This CDR3 comprises 15 residues. Trimming pared 1 base from V and 9 bases from J, leaving 13 bases between. The DNA of the CDR3 is TGTGCCAGCAGCTTAGGAGACAGAGAGGTTTCACCCCTCCACTTT. It yields the protein CASSLGDREVSPLHF.

This clone was recorded once. The V gene is TRBV7-8, the J gene TRBJ2-3, with 9 positions matching TRBD2. Germline CDR1 SGHVS, CDR2 FQNEAQ. The V gene end was trimmed by 1 base and the J gene end by 3 bases; junction bases not matched to a gene: 11. The CDR3 length is 18 residues. In DNA form, the CDR3 reads TGTGCCAGCAGCTTAGGGGGCTCAGCGGGGGGCCGTACAGATACGCAGTATTTT. This sequence encodes CASSLGGSAGGRTDTQYF.

This clone has a single count. J is TRBJ1-1 and V is TRBV13, with D unclear. The V and J ends lost 1 base and 0 bases respectively, with 6 bases between them. Germline CDR1 and CDR2: PRHDT and FYEKMQ (reference sequence). The CDR3 spans 14 residues. The CDR3 loop reads CASSLVPLNTEAFF. In nucleotides, the CDR3 is TGTGCCAGCAGCTTAGTCCCGCTGAACACTGAAGCTTTCTTT.

The rearrangement links TRBV9 to TRBJ2-1; the match to TRBD2 covers 7 bases. J was trimmed by 4 bases and V by 7 bases; bases with no gene match: 11. Germline CDR1 and CDR2: SGDLS and YYNGEE. There are 15 residues in the CDR3. The CDR3 is CASGLGGDFYNEQFF. The CDR3 DNA reads TGTGCCAGCGGACTTGGGGGGGACTTTTACAATGAGCAGTTCTTC.

The V and J genes are TRBV5-4 and TRBJ2-3, with 7 bases matching TRBD2. V gave up 4 bases and J gave up 0 bases; unmatched junction bases: 8. The V gene's germline CDR1 is SGHNT and CDR2 YYREEE (reference sequence). This CDR3 is 16 amino acids long. Here the CDR3 DNA reads TGTGCCAGCAGCCTGCCGGCTAGCGGTAGCACAGATACGCAGTATTTT. Its protein product is CASSLPASGSTDTQYF.

This chain joins TRBV9 and TRBJ2-7, with 8 positions matching TRBD2. V lost 3 bases and J lost 4; bases outside the gene matches: 9. CDR3 length: 15 residues. Germline lookup yields CDR1 SGDLS and CDR2 YYNGEE. CDR3 DNA: TGTGCCAGCAGCGCGGGGACTAGAAAATTATACGAGCAGTACTTC. Residues: CASSAGTRKLYEQYF.

The chain links TRBV10-3 to TRBJ2-2, with D possibly being TRBD2 (6 bases). Trimming took off 3 bases at V and 1 base at J, with 12 bases between the two ends. Germline CDR1 is ENHRY and CDR2 is SYGVKD. The CDR3 has 16 amino acids. Here the CDR3 DNA reads TGTGCCATCAGTGAATCTAGTAGCGGGAACACCGGGGAGCTGTTTTTT. The encoded protein is CAISESSSGNTGELFF.

Details on this clone: The same CDR3 also results from other DNA sequences found in this sample. V usage is TRBV6-5 and J usage is TRBJ1-1; perhaps TRBD1 as D (5 bases). Germline values: CDR1 MNHEY, CDR2 SVGAGI. Deletions cut 2 bases from V and 1 base from J, with 5 bases between. The CDR3 sequence is 13 residues long. CDR3: CASSYGQNTEAFF. The CDR3 nucleotides are TGTGCCAGCAGTTACGGACAGAACACTGAAGCTTTCTTT.

The chain joins TRBV9 to TRBJ2-3, with 8 positions matching TRBD2. Germline assignment: CDR1 SGDLS and CDR2 YYNGEE. Losses at the gene ends were 6 bases for V and 5 bases for J; bases not matched to a gene: 11. CDR3 length equals 15 residues. This CDR3 is CASNLSGGPEDTQYF. The CDR3 bases are TGTGCCAGCAACTTATCGGGGGGGCCGGAAGATACGCAGTATTTT.

Notes on this clone: An end of the junction does not agree with germline; a read error may underlie this. The genes are TRBV30 and TRBJ1-6; D is perhaps TRBD1 (5 bases). The CDR3 consists of 11 residues. Germline-derived CDR1 and CDR2 are GTSNPN and SVGIG (reference sequence). CDR3: CAWGAYPLAQF. Here the CDR3 DNA reads TGTGCCTGGGGGGCCTATCCGCTGGCCCAATTT.

The rearrangement links TRBV11-1 to TRBJ1-1; D unresolved. This CDR3 region has 14 residues. Trimming took 2 bases from V and 0 from J, leaving 7 bases between them. Germline values: CDR1 SGHAT, CDR2 FQDESV (reference sequence). CDR3 sequence (DNA): TGTGCCAGCAGCTTAAATCGAGTGAACACTGAAGCTTTCTTT. Encoded protein: CASSLNRVNTEAFF.

The rearrangement links TRBV7-6 to TRBJ2-5, with 9 nucleotides matching TRBD1. The CDR3 runs to 15 residues. Trimming cost V 5 bases and J 4 bases; bases outside gene matches: 8. Germline V gene sequence: CDR1 SGHVS, CDR2 FNYEAQ. The DNA for the CDR3 is TGTGCCAGCAGCGCCAATCGGGACAGGGTAGAGACCCAGTACTTC. This sequence encodes CASSANRDRVETQYF.

The rearrangement joins TRBV6-6 to TRBJ2-5, with D possibly matching TRBD1 (5 bases). V lost 2 bases and J lost 0, with 10 bases in between. This CDR3 has 15 amino acids. Germline V CDR1 and CDR2: MNHNY, SVGAGI (reference sequence). DNA of the CDR3: TGTGCCAGCAGTTACCCACCGGACAACCAAGAGACCCAGTACTTC. This sequence encodes CASSYPPDNQETQYF.

The CDR3 bases are TGTGCCAGCTCACCCCAGGATAACACAGATACGCAGTATTTT. It encodes CASSPQDNTDTQYF. V and J are TRBV18 and TRBJ2-3; no definite D call. The ends were cut back, 3 bases at V and 2 bases at J, with 9 bases in the middle. This CDR3 has 14 residues. Germline CDR1 KGHSH, CDR2 LQKENI.

This clone was found once. DNA for the CDR3: TGTGCCAGCAGCCTTTTGGGTCCAAACTATGGCTACACCTTC. Translating it yields CASSLLGPNYGYTF. The chain uses TRBV7-9 and TRBJ1-2; D uncertain. The V gene lost 5 bases and the J gene lost 2 bases, with 12 bases spanning the gap. Germline-derived CDR1 and CDR2 are SEHNR and FQNEAQ (reference sequence). The CDR3 length is 14 residues.

This chain connects TRBV7-6 to TRBJ1-1; D perhaps matches TRBD1 (5 bases). Germline V gene lookup returns CDR1 SGHVS and CDR2 FNYEAQ. The V gene lost 8 bases and the J gene lost 0 bases, with 13 bases spanning the gap. The CDR3 loop spans 14 amino acids. CDR3 coding DNA: TGTGCCAGCTTTTGTGGGGGATTGAACACTGAAGCTTTCTTT. As protein: CASFCGGLNTEAFF.

The genes are TRBV30 and TRBJ2-7; TRBD1 matches at 9 bases. V gave up 3 bases and J gave up 5 bases; unmatched junction bases: 5. This CDR3 region has 13 residues. The germline CDR1 and CDR2 sequences are GTSNPN and SVGIG (reference sequence). In DNA, the CDR3 is TGTGCCTGGAGCTGGACAGGGGCGAACGAGCAGTACTTC. Residues: CAWSWTGANEQYF. The full variable domain, in which reference TRBV30 and TRBJ2-7 provide the parts outside the CDR3, is SQTIHQWPATLVQPVGSPLSLECTVEGTSNPNLYWYRQAAGRGLQLLFYSVGIGQISSEVPQNLSASRPQDRQFILSSKKLLLSDSGFYLCAWSWTGANEQYFGPGTRLTVT.

J is TRBJ1-4 and V is TRBV5-1, with 11 positions matching TRBD1. There are 15 residues in the CDR3. The V gene end was trimmed by 3 bases and the J gene end by 8 bases; junction bases not matched to a gene: 6. The germline CDR1 and CDR2 sequences are SGHRS and YFSETQ. CDR3 loop: CASSSGQGAGEKLFF. CDR3 DNA sequence: TGCGCCAGCAGCTCCGGACAGGGGGCTGGCGAAAAACTGTTTTTT.

The rearrangement links TRBV7-9 to TRBJ1-2, with 10 bases matching TRBD1. Germline CDR1 SEHNR, CDR2 FQNEAQ (reference sequence). This CDR3 region has 18 residues. The junction had 12 bases not matched to a gene; V was cut back by 5 bases and J by 0 bases. The CDR3 DNA reads as TGTGCCAGCAGCGCCTCGGGACAGGGGTATGGGCCTAACTATGGCTACACCTTC. It yields the protein CASSASGQGYGPNYGYTF.